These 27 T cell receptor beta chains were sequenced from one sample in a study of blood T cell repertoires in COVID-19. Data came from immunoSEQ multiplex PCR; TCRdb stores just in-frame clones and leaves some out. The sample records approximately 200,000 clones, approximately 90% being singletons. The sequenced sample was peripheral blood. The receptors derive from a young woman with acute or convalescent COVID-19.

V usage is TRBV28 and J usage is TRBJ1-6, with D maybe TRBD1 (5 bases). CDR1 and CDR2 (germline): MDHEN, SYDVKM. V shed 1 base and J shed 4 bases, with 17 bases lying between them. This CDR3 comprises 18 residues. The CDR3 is CASSLLRGHSLYNSPLHF. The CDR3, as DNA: TGTGCCAGCAGTTTATTAAGAGGACATAGTCTTTATAATTCACCCCTCCACTTT.

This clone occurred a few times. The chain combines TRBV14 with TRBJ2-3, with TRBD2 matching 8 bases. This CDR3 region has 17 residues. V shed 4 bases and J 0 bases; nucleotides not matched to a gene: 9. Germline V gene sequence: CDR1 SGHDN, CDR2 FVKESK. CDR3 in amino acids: CASSPFRASGSTDTQYF. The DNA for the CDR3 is TGTGCCAGCAGCCCCTTCCGCGCTAGCGGGAGCACAGATACGCAGTATTTT.

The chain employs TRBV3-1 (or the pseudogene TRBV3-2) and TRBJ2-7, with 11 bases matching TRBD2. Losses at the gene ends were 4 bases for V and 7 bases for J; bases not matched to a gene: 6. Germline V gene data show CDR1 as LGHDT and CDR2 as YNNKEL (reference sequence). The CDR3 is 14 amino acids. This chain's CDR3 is CASSLQPSGREQYF. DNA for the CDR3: TGTGCCAGCAGCCTCCAACCTAGCGGGAGGGAGCAGTACTTC.

The CDR3 is CASSVLGQSKGEQFF. CDR3 nucleotide sequence: TGTGCCAGCAGCGTCCTGGGGCAGTCCAAAGGTGAGCAGTTCTTC. The chain employs TRBV9 and TRBJ2-1; D perhaps matches TRBD1 (5 bases). Germline loops: CDR1 SGDLS, CDR2 YYNGEE. V was trimmed by 2 bases and J by 9 bases, leaving 18 bases between them. CDR3 length equals 15 residues. The full variable domain, in which reference TRBV9 and TRBJ2-1 provide the parts outside the CDR3, is DSGVTQTPKHLITATGQRVTLRCSPRSGDLSVYWYQQSLDQGLQFLIQYYNGEERAKGNILERFSAQQFPDLHSELNLSSLELGDSALYFCASSVLGQSKGEQFFGPGTRLTVL.

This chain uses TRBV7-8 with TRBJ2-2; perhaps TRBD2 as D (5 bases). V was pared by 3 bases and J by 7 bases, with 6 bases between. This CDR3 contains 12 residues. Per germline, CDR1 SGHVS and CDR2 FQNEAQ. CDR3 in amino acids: CASSFTSGELFF. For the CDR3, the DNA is TGTGCCAGCAGCTTCACTAGCGGGGAGCTGTTTTTT.

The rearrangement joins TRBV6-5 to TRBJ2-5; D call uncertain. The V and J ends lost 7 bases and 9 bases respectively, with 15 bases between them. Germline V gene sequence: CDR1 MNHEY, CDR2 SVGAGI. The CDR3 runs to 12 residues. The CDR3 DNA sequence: TGTGCCAGCACCATTAGTGAGTTGGCCCAGTACTTC. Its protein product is CASTISELAQYF.

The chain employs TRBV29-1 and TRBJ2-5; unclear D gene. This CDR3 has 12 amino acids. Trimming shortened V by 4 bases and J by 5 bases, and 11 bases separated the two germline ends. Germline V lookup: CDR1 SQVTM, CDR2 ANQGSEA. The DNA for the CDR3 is TGCAGCGTTGGGAGAGTAGATGAGACCCAGTACTTC. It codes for CSVGRVDETQYF.

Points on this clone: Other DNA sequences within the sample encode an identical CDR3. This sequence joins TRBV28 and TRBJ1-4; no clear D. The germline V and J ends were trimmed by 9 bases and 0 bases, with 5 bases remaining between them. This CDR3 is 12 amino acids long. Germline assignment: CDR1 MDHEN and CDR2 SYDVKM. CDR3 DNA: TGTGCCAGTTCCGCAACTAATGAAAAACTGTTTTTT. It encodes CASSATNEKLFF.

CDR3 sequence: CSVEDLGDEQYF. The CDR3 region has the DNA TGCAGCGTTGAAGATCTAGGCGACGAGCAGTACTTC. V is TRBV29-1 and J is TRBJ2-7; unclear D gene. Per germline, CDR1 SQVTM and CDR2 ANQGSEA. V lost 0 bases and J lost 5, with 8 bases in between. This CDR3 is 12 amino acids long.

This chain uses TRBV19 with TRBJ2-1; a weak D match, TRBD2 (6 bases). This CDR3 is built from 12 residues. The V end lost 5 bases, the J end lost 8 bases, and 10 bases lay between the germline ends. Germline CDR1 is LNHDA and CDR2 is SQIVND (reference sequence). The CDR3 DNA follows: TGTGCCAGTAGTGTGGACTATGATGAGCAGTTCTTC. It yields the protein CASSVDYDEQFF.

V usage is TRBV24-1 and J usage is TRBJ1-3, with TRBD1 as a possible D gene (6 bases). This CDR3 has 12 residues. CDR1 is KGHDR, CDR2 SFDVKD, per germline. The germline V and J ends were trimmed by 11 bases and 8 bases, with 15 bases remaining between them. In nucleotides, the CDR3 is TGTGCCATCCAGGGGTTGGGGCACACCATATATTTT. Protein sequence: CAIQGLGHTIYF.

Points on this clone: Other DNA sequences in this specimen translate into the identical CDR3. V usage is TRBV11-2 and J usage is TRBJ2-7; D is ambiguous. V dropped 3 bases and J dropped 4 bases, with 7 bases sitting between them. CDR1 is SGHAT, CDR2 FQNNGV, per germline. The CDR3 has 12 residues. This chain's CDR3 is CASSLADYEQYF. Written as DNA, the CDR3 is TGTGCCAGCAGCTTGGCGGATTACGAGCAGTACTTC.

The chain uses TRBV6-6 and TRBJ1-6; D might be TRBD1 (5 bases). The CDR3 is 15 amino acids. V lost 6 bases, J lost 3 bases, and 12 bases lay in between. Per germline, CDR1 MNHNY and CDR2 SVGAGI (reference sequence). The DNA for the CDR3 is TGTGCCAGCAGCCCCGCAGGGCTCTATAATTCACCCCTCCACTTT. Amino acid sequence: CASSPAGLYNSPLHF.

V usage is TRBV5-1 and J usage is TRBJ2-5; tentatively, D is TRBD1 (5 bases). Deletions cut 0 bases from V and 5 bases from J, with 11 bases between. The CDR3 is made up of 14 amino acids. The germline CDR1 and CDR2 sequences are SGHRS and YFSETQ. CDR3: CASSLGDSVETQYF. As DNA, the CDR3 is TGCGCCAGCAGCTTGGGTGACAGTGTGGAGACCCAGTACTTC. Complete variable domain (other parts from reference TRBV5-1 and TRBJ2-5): KAGVTQTPRYLIKTRGQQVTLSCSPISGHRSVSWYQQTPGQGLQFLFEYFSETQRNKGNFPGRFSGRQFSNSRSEMNVSTLELGDSALYLCASSLGDSVETQYFGPGTRLLVL.

DNA for the CDR3: TGCGCCAGCAGCTTGCCAGATGGGGCATATACGCAGTATTTT. Translated, it gives CASSLPDGAYTQYF. The J gene is TRBJ2-3, the V gene TRBV5-1, with D maybe TRBD1 (5 bases). The CDR3 is made up of 14 amino acids. Trimming shortened V by 1 base and J by 7 bases, and 13 bases separated the two germline ends. The germline V gene encodes CDR1 SGHRS and CDR2 YFSETQ. The entire variable domain, with the rest obtained from reference TRBV5-1 and TRBJ2-3, is as follows: KAGVTQTPRYLIKTRGQQVTLSCSPISGHRSVSWYQQTPGQGLQFLFEYFSETQRNKGNFPGRFSGRQFSNSRSEMNVSTLELGDSALYLCASSLPDGAYTQYFGPGTRLTVL.

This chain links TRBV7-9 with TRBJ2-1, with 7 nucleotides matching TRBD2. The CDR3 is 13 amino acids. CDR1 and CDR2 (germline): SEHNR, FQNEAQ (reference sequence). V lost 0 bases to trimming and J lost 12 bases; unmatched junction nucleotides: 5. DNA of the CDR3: TGTGCCAGCAGCTTAGCCGGCGGGAGTAGGCAGTTCTTC. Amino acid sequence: CASSLAGGSRQFF.

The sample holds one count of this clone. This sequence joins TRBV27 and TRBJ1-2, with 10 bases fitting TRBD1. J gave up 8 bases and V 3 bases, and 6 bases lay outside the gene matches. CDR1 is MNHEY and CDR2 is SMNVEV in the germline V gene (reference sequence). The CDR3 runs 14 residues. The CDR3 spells CASSFGQGVGGYTF. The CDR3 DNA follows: TGTGCCAGCAGTTTCGGACAGGGGGTGGGAGGCTACACCTTC.

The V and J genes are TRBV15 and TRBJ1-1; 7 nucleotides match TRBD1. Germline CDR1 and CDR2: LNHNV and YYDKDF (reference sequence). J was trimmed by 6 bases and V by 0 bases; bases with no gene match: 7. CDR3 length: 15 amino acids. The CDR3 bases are TGTGCCACCAGCAGAGATCAAGGGGGCTGGGCTGAAGCTTTCTTT. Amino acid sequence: CATSRDQGGWAEAFF. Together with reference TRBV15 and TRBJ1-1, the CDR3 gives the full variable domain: DAMVIQNPRYQVTQFGKPVTLSCSQTLNHNVMYWYQQKSSQAPKLLFHYYDKDFNNEADTPDNFQSRRPNTSFCFLDIRSPGLGDTAMYLCATSRDQGGWAEAFFGQGTRLTVV.

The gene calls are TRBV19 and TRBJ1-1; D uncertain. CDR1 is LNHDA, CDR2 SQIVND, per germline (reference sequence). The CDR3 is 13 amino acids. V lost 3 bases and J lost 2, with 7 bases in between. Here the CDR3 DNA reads TGTGCCAGTAGTATGAGGGAAAACACTGAAGCTTTCTTT. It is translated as CASSMRENTEAFF. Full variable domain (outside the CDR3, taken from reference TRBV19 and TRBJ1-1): DGGITQSPKYLFRKEGQNVTLSCEQNLNHDAMYWYRQDPGQGLRLIYYSQIVNDFQKGDIAEGYSVSREKKESFPLTVTSAQKNPTAFYLCASSMRENTEAFFGQGTRLTVV.

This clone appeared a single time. The CDR3 DNA sequence: TGTGCCAGCAGCCAAGATCCCGGGGACTGGGACGGCGAGCAGTACTTC. It encodes CASSQDPGDWDGEQYF. V gene TRBV4-2 combines with J gene TRBJ2-7; weak D call: TRBD2 (6 bases). The germline gives CDR1 LGHNA, CDR2 YNFKEQ. V was clipped by 0 bases and J by 6 bases, with 18 bases between them. The CDR3 sequence is 16 residues long.

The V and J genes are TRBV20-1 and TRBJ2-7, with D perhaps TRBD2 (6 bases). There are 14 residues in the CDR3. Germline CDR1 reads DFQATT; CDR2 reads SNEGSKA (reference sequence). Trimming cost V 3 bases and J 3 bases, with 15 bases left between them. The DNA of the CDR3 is TGCAGTGCTAGTTACGGGAGTACCGACTACGAGCAGTACTTC. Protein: CSASYGSTDYEQYF.

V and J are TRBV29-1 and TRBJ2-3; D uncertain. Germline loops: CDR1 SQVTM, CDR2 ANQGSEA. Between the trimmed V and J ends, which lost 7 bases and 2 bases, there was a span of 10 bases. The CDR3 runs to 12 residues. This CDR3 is CSGTPSTDTQYF. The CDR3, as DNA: TGCAGCGGCACACCCTCCACAGATACGCAGTATTTT.

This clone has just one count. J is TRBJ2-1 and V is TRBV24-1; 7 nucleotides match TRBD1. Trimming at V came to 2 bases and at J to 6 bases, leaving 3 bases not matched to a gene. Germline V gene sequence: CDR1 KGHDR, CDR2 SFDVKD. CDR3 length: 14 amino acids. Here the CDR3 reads CATSDWDSSNEQFF. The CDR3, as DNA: TGTGCCACCAGTGATTGGGACAGCTCCAATGAGCAGTTCTTC.

CDR3 bases: TGTGCCAGCAGTGAAACCCGGGTATTAAATGAAAAACTGTTTTTT. Encoded protein: CASSETRVLNEKLFF. The chain has TRBV2 and TRBJ1-4; D call uncertain. In germline, CDR1 is SNHLY, CDR2 FYNNEI. This CDR3 is 15 amino acids long. Trimming pared 2 bases from V and 5 bases from J, leaving 12 bases between.

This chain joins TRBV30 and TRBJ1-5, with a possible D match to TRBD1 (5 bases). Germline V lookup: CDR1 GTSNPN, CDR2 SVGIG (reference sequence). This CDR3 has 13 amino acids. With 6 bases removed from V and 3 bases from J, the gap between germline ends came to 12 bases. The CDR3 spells CACAGHPNQPQHF. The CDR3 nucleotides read TGTGCCTGCGCCGGACACCCCAATCAGCCCCAGCATTTT.

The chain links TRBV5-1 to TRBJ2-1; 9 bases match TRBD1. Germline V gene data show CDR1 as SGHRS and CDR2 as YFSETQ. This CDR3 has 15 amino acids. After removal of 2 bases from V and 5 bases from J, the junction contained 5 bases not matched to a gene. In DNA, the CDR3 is TGCGCCAGCAGCTTCTATGACAGGGGGAACAATGAGCAGTTCTTC. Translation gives CASSFYDRGNNEQFF.

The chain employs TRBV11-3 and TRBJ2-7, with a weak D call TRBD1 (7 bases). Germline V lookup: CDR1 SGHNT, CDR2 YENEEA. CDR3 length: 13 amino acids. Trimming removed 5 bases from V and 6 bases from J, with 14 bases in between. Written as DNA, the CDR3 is TGTGCCAGCAGCGTTCACAGGGGAGGCGAGCAGTACTTC. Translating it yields CASSVHRGGEQYF. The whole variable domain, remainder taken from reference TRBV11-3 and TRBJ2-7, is EAGVVQSPRYKIIEKKQPVAFWCNPISGHNTLYWYLQNLGQGPELLIRYENEEAVDDSQLPKDRFSAERLKGVDSTLKIQPAELGDSAVYLCASSVHRGGEQYFGPGTRLTVT.